What follows are 21 T cell receptor beta chains derived from one specimen sequenced in a study of blood T cell repertoires in COVID-19. The protocol was immunoSEQ multiplex PCR, while the TCRdb copy is restricted to in-frame clones and leaves out a portion. The sample comprises 98,000 or so clones, around 86% of which are singletons, and about 4% rests with the top ten. Sample: peripheral blood. These receptors were collected from a woman aged 70 to 79 with acute or convalescent COVID-19.

The chain has TRBV27 and TRBJ1-2; D gene ambiguous. Per the germline V gene, CDR1 is MNHEY and CDR2 is SMNVEV (reference sequence). There are 14 residues in the CDR3. Trimming took 5 bases from V and 7 from J, leaving 17 bases between them. CDR3 coding DNA: TGTGCCAGCAGTCCGCTTCGGGAGTTAGTTGGCTACACCTTC. Its translation is CASSPLRELVGYTF.

This clone was seen only once. V is TRBV10-3 and J is TRBJ2-1, with TRBD1 identical over 7 bases. The CDR3 is 18 residues long. Germline V CDR1 and CDR2: ENHRY, SYGVKD. The J segment lost 3 bases and the V segment lost 2 bases, leaving 13 bases of the junction unmatched. The CDR3 DNA is TGTGCCATCAGTGAGCCTGTGAGGGGCAGGACAGGCTACAATGAGCAGTTCTTC. Translating gives CAISEPVRGRTGYNEQFF.

The chain employs TRBV3-1 (or the pseudogene TRBV3-2) and TRBJ1-4; 9 bases match TRBD1. CDR1 LGHDT and CDR2 YNNKEL come from the germline V gene (reference sequence). The CDR3 is made up of 16 amino acids. V shed 3 bases and J 8 bases; nucleotides not matched to a gene: 10. CDR3 nucleotides: TGTGCCAGCAGCCACCGCACAGGGGGCGCTCGGGAAAAACTGTTTTTT. Residues: CASSHRTGGAREKLFF.

This clone was picked up one time. This chain links TRBV20-1 with TRBJ1-1, with D unresolved. Trimming removed 4 bases from V and 7 bases from J, with 10 bases in between. This CDR3 comprises 11 residues. Germline values: CDR1 DFQATT, CDR2 SNEGSKA (reference sequence). CDR3 sequence reads: CSATQMFEAFF. In DNA, the CDR3 is TGCAGTGCTACGCAGATGTTTGAAGCTTTCTTT.

In DNA form, the CDR3 reads TGTGCCAGCAGCCAAGGACAGGGCTATTCACCCCTCCACTTT. The encoded protein is CASSQGQGYSPLHF. The chain recombines TRBV3-1 (or the pseudogene TRBV3-2) with TRBJ1-6, with TRBD1 matching over 7 bases. Per germline, CDR1 LGHDT and CDR2 YNNKEL (reference sequence). The CDR3 spans 14 residues. The ends lost 1 base at V and 8 bases at J; junction bases unmatched: 2.

V is TRBV21-1 and J is TRBJ2-1; the DNA was not compared with TRBD1, the D call given in the table. TRBV21-1 is marked as a pseudogene. The CDR3 is 13 residues long. In nucleotides, the CDR3 is TGTGCCAGCAGCACTCAACAGGGGGCCAAGCAGTTCTTC. Amino acids: CASSTQQGAKQFF.

The rearrangement links TRBV7-8 to TRBJ2-1; 11 nucleotides agree with TRBD2. Germline CDR1 is SGHVS and CDR2 is FQNEAQ. The CDR3 is 15 amino acids. The V gene end was trimmed by 4 bases and the J gene end by 7 bases; junction bases not matched to a gene: 6. The CDR3 DNA sequence: TGTGCCAGCAGCTCCTGGGCTAGCGGGGGGAATGAGCAGTTCTTC. Protein sequence: CASSSWASGGNEQFF.

The chain employs TRBV5-6 and TRBJ1-1; possibly TRBD1 for D (5 bases). Germline V gene lookup returns CDR1 SGHDT and CDR2 YYEEEE. Deletions cut 3 bases from V and 1 base from J, with 10 bases between. This CDR3 is built from 14 residues. This chain's CDR3 is CASSSRVWNTEAFF. CDR3 coding DNA: TGTGCCAGCAGCTCCAGGGTATGGAACACTGAAGCTTTCTTT.

This clone was seen a single time. CDR3 protein: CSALRAGGRGYGYTF. CDR3 DNA sequence: TGCAGCGCCCTTCGGGCAGGCGGCAGGGGCTATGGCTACACCTTC. This sequence joins TRBV29-1 and TRBJ1-2, with a possible D match to TRBD1 (6 bases). The V and J ends lost 7 bases and 4 bases respectively, with 22 bases between them. Germline V gene lookup returns CDR1 SQVTM and CDR2 ANQGSEA. The CDR3 has 15 residues.

CDR3 DNA: TGCAGCGCCAAAGACAGGGCAGGGACCCAGTACTTC. It codes for CSAKDRAGTQYF. The chain combines TRBV29-1 with TRBJ2-5, with 7 bases lining up with TRBD1. J lost 7 bases, V lost 7 bases, and 9 bases had no gene match. Per germline, CDR1 SQVTM and CDR2 ANQGSEA. This CDR3 is built from 12 residues.

This clone was detected only a few times. The chain links TRBV2 to TRBJ1-1, with D perhaps TRBD1 (5 bases). V was shortened by 6 bases and J by 1 base, with 9 bases between the two germline ends. This CDR3 comprises 13 residues. Germline loops: CDR1 SNHLY, CDR2 FYNNEI. In nucleotides, the CDR3 is TGTGCCAGCAGAGCCCAGGGGAACACTGAAGCTTTCTTT. Translation: CASRAQGNTEAFF.

The J gene is TRBJ2-1, the V gene TRBV28; 9 nucleotides agree with TRBD1. Germline CDR1 and CDR2: MDHEN and SYDVKM. V shed 5 bases and J 8 bases; nucleotides not matched to a gene: 10. CDR3 length: 15 residues. The CDR3 sequence: CASSPDRGEIHEQFF. The DNA of the CDR3 is TGTGCCAGCAGTCCGGACAGGGGAGAAATCCATGAGCAGTTCTTC.

This clone was found once. V is TRBV9 and J is TRBJ2-7, with 10 positions matching TRBD1. Germline CDR1 SGDLS, CDR2 YYNGEE. J lost 2 bases, V lost 3 bases, and 11 bases had no gene match. This CDR3 comprises 17 residues. DNA of the CDR3: TGTGCCAGCAGCGCCCGACCTTTAGGACAGGGGGCCTACGAGCAGTACTTC. Protein product: CASSARPLGQGAYEQYF.

This rearrangement joins TRBV4-1 to TRBJ1-1; possibly TRBD1 for D (5 bases). Germline-derived CDR1 and CDR2 are MGHRA and YSYEKL. CDR3 length equals 15 residues. Trimming left V 4 bases short and J 4 bases short, with 16 bases between. The CDR3 DNA reads as TGCGCCAGCAGCCCCGAGCGGGGGGGAGGCACTGAAGCTTTCTTT. It yields the protein CASSPERGGGTEAFF.

The chain has TRBV28 and TRBJ2-3; D gene ambiguous. The CDR3 loop spans 16 amino acids. The germline gives CDR1 MDHEN, CDR2 SYDVKM. V was shortened by 4 bases and J by 2 bases, with 16 bases between the two germline ends. The CDR3 DNA is TGTGCCAGCAGTTCTACCCGAAGACTGCACACAGATACGCAGTATTTT. Translating gives CASSSTRRLHTDTQYF.

The chain uses TRBV19 and TRBJ2-5; 12 bases map to TRBD1. CDR3 length equals 16 residues. Per the germline V gene, CDR1 is LNHDA and CDR2 is SQIVND (reference sequence). Trimming cost V 6 bases and J 2 bases; bases outside gene matches: 7. DNA of the CDR3: TGTGCCAGTAGATCTGGGACAGGGGGCGAACAAGAGACCCAGTACTTC. Translating gives CASRSGTGGEQETQYF.

The J gene is TRBJ1-3, the V gene TRBV28, with 8 bases identical to TRBD1. The CDR3 totals 16 residues. The J segment lost 5 bases and the V segment lost 2 bases, leaving 8 bases of the junction unmatched. CDR1 is MDHEN, CDR2 SYDVKM, per germline. This chain's CDR3 is CASSLNAGGVRNTIYF. The CDR3 DNA is TGTGCCAGCAGTTTAAACGCAGGGGGCGTGAGAAACACCATATATTTT.

This chain uses TRBV5-4 with TRBJ2-3; TRBD1 matches 7 bases. There are 14 residues in the CDR3. The V gene's germline CDR1 is SGHNT and CDR2 YYREEE (reference sequence). V lost 0 bases, J lost 6 bases, and 4 bases stayed unmatched. The DNA of the CDR3 is TGTGCCAGCAGCTTGGATGACAGGGCGGATACGCAGTATTTT. Amino acid sequence: CASSLDDRADTQYF.

The chain carries TRBV28 and TRBJ2-1, with TRBD1 identical over 8 bases. There are 18 residues in the CDR3. The germline V gene has CDR1 MDHEN and CDR2 SYDVKM. V dropped 6 bases and J dropped 4; count of bases not matched to a gene: 17. For the CDR3, the DNA is TGTGCCAGCAGCTCAGCTCCCGGGACAGGAGGAGGATACAATGAGCAGTTCTTC. It encodes CASSSAPGTGGGYNEQFF.

The CDR3 nucleotides are TGTGCCAGCAGCCAACTAGCTACAGGGGGCGTGGAGACCCAGTACTTC. Its translation: CASSQLATGGVETQYF. The chain carries TRBV3-1 (or the pseudogene TRBV3-2) and TRBJ2-5; 9 bases line up with TRBD1. This CDR3 region has 16 residues. Germline-derived CDR1 and CDR2 are LGHDT and YNNKEL (reference sequence). V trimming: 2 bases; J trimming: 5 bases; junction bases outside the gene matches: 9.

A few counts support this clone. The J gene is TRBJ2-5, the V gene TRBV7-9; 7 nucleotides match TRBD2. J was trimmed by 2 bases and V by 7 bases; bases with no gene match: 13. Germline values: CDR1 SEHNR, CDR2 FQNEAQ (reference sequence). This CDR3 contains 16 residues. The CDR3 DNA reads as TGTGCCAGCAATTTATGGTTAGCGGGCTTTCAAGAGACCCAGTACTTC. It codes for CASNLWLAGFQETQYF.